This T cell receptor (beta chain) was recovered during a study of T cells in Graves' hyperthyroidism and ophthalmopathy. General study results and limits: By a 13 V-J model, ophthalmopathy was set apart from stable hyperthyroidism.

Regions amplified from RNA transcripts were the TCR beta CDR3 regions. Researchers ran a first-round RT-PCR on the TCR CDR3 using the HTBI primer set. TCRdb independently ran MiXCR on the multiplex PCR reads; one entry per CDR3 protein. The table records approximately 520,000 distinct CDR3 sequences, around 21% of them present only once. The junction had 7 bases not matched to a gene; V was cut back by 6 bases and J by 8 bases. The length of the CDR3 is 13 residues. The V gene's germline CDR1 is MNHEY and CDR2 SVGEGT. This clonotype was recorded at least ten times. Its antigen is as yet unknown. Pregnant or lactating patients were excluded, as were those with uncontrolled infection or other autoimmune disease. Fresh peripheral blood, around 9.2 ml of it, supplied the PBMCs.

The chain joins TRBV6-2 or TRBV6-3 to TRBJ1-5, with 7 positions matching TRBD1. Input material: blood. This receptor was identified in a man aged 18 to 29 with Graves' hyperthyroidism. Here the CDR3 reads CASSDTGTEPQHF. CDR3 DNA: TGTGCCAGCAGCGATACCGGGACAGAGCCCCAGCATTTT.